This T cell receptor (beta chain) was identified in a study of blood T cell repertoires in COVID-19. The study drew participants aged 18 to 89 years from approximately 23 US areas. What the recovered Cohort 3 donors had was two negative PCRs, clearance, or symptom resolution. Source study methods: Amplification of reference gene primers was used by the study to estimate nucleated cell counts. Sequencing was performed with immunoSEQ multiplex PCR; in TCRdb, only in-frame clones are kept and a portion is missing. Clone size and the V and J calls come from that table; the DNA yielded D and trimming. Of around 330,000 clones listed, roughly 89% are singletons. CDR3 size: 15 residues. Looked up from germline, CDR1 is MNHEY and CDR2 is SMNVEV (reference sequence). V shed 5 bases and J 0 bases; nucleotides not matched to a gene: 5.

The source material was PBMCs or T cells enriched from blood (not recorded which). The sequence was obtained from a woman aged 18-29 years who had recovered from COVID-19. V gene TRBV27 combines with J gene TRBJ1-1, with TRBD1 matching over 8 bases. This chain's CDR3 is CASSASGGLNTEAFF. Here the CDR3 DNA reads TGTGCCAGCAGTGCATCAGGGGGCTTGAACACTGAAGCTTTCTTT.